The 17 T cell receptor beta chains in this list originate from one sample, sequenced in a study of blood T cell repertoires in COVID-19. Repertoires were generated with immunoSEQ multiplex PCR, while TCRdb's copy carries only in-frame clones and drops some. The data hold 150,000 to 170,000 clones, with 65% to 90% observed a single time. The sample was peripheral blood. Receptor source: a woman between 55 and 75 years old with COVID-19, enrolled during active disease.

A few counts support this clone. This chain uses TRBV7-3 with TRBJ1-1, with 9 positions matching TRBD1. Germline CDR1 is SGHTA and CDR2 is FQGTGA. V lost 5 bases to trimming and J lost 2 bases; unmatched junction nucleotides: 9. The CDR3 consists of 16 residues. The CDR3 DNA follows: TGTGCCAGCAGCCTCCAAGACAGGGGGAGAAACACTGAAGCTTTCTTT. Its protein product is CASSLQDRGRNTEAFF.

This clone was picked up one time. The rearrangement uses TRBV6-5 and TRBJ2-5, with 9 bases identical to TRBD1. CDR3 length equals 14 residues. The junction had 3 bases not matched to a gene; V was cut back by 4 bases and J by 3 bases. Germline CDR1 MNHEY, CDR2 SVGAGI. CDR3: CASSSDRGKETQYF. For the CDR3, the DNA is TGTGCCAGCAGTTCCGACAGGGGGAAAGAGACCCAGTACTTC.

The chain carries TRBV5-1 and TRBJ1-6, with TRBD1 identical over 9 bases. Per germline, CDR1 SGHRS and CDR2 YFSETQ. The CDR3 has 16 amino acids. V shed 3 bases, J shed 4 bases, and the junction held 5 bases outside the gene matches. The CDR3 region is CASSSIDRGYNSPLHF. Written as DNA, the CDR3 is TGCGCCAGCAGCTCAATAGACAGGGGGTATAATTCACCCCTCCACTTT. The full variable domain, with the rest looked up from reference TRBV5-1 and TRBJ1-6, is KAGVTQTPRYLIKTRGQQVTLSCSPISGHRSVSWYQQTPGQGLQFLFEYFSETQRNKGNFPGRFSGRQFSNSRSEMNVSTLELGDSALYLCASSSIDRGYNSPLHFGNGTRLTVT.

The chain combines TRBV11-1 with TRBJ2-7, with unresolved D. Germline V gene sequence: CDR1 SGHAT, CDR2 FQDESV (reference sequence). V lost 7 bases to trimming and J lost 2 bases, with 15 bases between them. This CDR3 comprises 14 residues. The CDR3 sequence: CASTQTAATYEQYF. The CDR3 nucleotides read TGTGCCAGCACTCAAACAGCAGCCACCTACGAGCAGTACTTC.

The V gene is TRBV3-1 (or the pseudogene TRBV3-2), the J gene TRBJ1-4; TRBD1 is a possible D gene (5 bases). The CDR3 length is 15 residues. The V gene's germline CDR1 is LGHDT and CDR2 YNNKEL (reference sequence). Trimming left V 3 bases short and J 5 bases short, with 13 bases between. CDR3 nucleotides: TGTGCCAGCAGCCATTGGGACGGGGGAAATGAAAAACTGTTTTTT. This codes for CASSHWDGGNEKLFF.

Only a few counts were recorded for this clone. The DNA for the CDR3 is TGTGCCATCAGCCCGGCCGGGACAGGAAAAAATGAAAAACTGTTTTTT. It specifies CAISPAGTGKNEKLFF. The chain links TRBV10-3 to TRBJ1-4, with 8 positions matching TRBD1. V shed 6 bases, J shed 5 bases, and the junction held 11 bases outside the gene matches. This CDR3 comprises 16 residues. Germline V CDR1 and CDR2: ENHRY, SYGVKD.

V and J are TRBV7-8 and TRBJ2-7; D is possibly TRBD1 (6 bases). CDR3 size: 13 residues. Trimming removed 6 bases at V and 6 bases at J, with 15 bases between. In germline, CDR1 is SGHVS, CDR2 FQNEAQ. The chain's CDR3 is CASRIIQGGEQYF. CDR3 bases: TGTGCCAGCAGAATAATACAGGGCGGCGAGCAGTACTTC.

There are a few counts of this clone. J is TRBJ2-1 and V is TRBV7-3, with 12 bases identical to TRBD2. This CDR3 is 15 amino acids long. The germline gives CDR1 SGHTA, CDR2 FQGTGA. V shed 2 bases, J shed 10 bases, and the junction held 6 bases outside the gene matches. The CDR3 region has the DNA TGTGCCAGCAGCTTACAGACTAGCGGGAGTGGCGAGCAGTTCTTC. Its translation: CASSLQTSGSGEQFF. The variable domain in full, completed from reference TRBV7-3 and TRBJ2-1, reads GAGVSQTPSNKVTEKGKYVELRCDPISGHTALYWYRQSLGQGPEFLIYFQGTGAADDSGLPNDRFFAVRPEGSVSTLKIQRTERGDSAVYLCASSLQTSGSGEQFFGPGTRLTVL.

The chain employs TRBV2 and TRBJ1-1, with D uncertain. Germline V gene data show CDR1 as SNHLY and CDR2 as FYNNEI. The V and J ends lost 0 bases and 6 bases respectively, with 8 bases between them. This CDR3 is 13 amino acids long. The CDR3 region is CASSEALTAEAFF. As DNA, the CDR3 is TGTGCCAGCAGTGAAGCGCTTACGGCTGAAGCTTTCTTT.

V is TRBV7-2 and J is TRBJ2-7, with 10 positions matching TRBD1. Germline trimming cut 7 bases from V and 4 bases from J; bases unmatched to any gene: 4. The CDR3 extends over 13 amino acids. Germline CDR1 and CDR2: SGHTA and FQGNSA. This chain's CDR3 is CASNRDRGYEQYF. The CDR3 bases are TGTGCCAGCAACCGGGACAGGGGTTACGAGCAGTACTTC.

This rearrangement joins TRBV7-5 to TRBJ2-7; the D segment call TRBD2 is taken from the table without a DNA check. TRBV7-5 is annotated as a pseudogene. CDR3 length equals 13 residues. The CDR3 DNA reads TGTGCCAGAACCATAAGATCGGGAGGCGAGCAGTACTTC. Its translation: CARTIRSGGEQYF.

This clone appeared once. CDR3 sequence reads: CASSGPYTQGKNQPQHF. The CDR3 nucleotides read TGTGCCAGCAGTGGCCCATATACTCAGGGGAAGAACCAGCCCCAGCATTTT. The genes are TRBV6-1 and TRBJ1-5, with D perhaps TRBD1 (6 bases). This CDR3 is 17 amino acids long. V dropped 4 bases and J dropped 7 bases, with 23 bases sitting between them. Germline V gives CDR1 MNHNS, CDR2 SASEGT.

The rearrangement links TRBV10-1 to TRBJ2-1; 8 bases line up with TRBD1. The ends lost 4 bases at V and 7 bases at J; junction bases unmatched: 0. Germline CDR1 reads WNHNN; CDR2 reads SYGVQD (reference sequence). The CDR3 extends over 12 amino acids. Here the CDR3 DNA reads TGCGCCAGCAGTGGACAGGGGAATGAGCAGTTCTTC. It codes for CASSGQGNEQFF.

CDR3: CASRKGQSYGYTF. For the CDR3, the DNA is TGTGCCAGCAGGAAAGGACAGTCCTATGGCTACACCTTC. The V and J genes are TRBV7-9 and TRBJ1-2; D may be TRBD1 (6 bases). CDR3 size: 13 residues. Trimming cost V 6 bases and J 4 bases, with 12 bases left between them. Germline lookup yields CDR1 SEHNR and CDR2 FQNEAQ (reference sequence).

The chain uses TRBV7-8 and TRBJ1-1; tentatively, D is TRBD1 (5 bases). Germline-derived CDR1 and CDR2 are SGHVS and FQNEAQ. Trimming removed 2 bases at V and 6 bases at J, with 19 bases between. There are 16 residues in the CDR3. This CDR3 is CASSLIVRKGAAEAFF. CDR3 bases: TGTGCCAGCAGCTTAATCGTGCGGAAAGGGGCGGCTGAAGCTTTCTTT.

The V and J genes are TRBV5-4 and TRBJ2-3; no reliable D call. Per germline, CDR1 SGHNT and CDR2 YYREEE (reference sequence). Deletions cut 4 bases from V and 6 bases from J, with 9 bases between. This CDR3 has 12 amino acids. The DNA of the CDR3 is TGTGCCAGCAGCAGCAGCGTGGATACGCAGTATTTT. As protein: CASSSSVDTQYF.

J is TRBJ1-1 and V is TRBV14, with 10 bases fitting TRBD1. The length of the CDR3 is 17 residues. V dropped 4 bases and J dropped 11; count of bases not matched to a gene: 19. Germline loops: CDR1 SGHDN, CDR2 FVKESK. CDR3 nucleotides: TGTGCCAGCAGCCTAACTTTCCGGGACAGGGGTTTCGAATTGGCTTTCTTT. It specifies CASSLTFRDRGFELAFF.